The text below deals with one T cell receptor (beta chain). The sample belongs to a study of PD-L1 blockade in urothelial cancer. From germline, CDR1 is MDHEN and CDR2 SYDVKM. V lost 6 bases, J lost 1 base, and 6 bases stayed unmatched. There are 15 residues in the CDR3. Time point here: peripheral blood 6 weeks after treatment start. Using immunoSEQ multiplex PCR, the repertoire was profiled, and TCRdb retains in-frame clones only, with some absent. The sample lists more than 45,000 clones; 86% were seen once. The chain combines TRBV28 with TRBJ2-1; 7 bases are a match to TRBD2. The clonotype was recovered from a man aged 55 to 70 with urothelial cancer. Material: PBMCs, obtained around atezolizumab (anti-PD-L1) treatment. The chain's CDR3 is CASREAGSSYNEQFF. The CDR3 DNA sequence: TGTGCCAGCAGGGAAGCGGGGTCTTCCTACAATGAGCAGTTCTTC. The full variable domain, its missing parts supplied by reference TRBV28 and TRBJ2-1, is DVKVTQSSRYLVKRTGEKVFLECVQDMDHENMFWYRQDPGLGLRLIYFSYDVKMKEKGDIPEGYSVSREKKERFSLILESASTNQTSMYLCASREAGSSYNEQFFGPGTRLTVL.